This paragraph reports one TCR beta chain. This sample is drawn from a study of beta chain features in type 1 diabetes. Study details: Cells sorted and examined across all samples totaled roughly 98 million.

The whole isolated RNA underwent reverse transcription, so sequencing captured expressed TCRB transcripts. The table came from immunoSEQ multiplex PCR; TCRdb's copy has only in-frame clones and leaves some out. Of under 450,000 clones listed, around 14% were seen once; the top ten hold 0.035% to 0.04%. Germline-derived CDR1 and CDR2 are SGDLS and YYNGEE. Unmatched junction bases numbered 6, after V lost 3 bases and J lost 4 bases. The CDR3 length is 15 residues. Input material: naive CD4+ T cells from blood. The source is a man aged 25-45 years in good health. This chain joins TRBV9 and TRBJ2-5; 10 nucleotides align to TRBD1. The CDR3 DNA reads TGTGCCAGCAGCGGCCGGGACAGGGGTACAGAGACCCAGTACTTC. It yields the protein CASSGRDRGTETQYF.